This passage covers 4 T cell receptor beta chains from one sample sequenced in a study of shared clonotypes between healthy human individuals. Only CD45RO-negative cells positively selected for CCR7 counted as naive CD8 cells, so terminally differentiated effector memory CD45RA+ cells were excluded. This table comes from immunoSEQ multiplex PCR, and its TCRdb copy is limited to in-frame clones, with some not included. The sample gives around 2,000,000 clones, around 93% of which show up once; more than 1.5% is in the top ten. Specimen: naive CD8+ T cells from PBMCs. All receptors come from a man aged 18 to 29 in good health. Some clones in this sample may be carry-over from other donors' samples.

This chain connects TRBV19 to TRBJ2-1, with D unclear. The V end was cut by 6 bases, the J end by 6 bases, with 9 bases between. The germline V gene encodes CDR1 LNHDA and CDR2 SQIVND (reference sequence). There are 12 residues in the CDR3. Here the CDR3 reads CASRRVGNEQFF. The CDR3 bases are TGTGCCAGTAGAAGGGTAGGCAATGAGCAGTTCTTC.

This chain uses TRBV9 with TRBJ1-2, with D possibly TRBD1 on 6 matching bases. V lost 2 bases and J lost 3, with 14 bases in between. In germline, CDR1 is SGDLS, CDR2 YYNGEE. This CDR3 contains 15 residues. CDR3: CASSVNLRGDYGYTF. The CDR3 nucleotides read TGTGCCAGCAGCGTCAACCTCAGGGGCGACTATGGCTACACCTTC.

This clone appeared once. V and J are TRBV14 and TRBJ2-2; D gene uncertain. Trimming removed 6 bases at V and 0 bases at J, with 2 bases between. Per the germline V gene, CDR1 is SGHDN and CDR2 is FVKESK. This CDR3 is built from 12 residues. CDR3 nucleotides: TGTGCCAGCAGGACGAACACCGGGGAGCTGTTTTTT. It translates to CASRTNTGELFF.

This clone was seen only once. The V call is TRBV27, the J call TRBJ2-1, with D perhaps TRBD1 (6 bases). The germline gives CDR1 MNHEY, CDR2 SMNVEV (reference sequence). The length of the CDR3 is 18 residues. V was shortened by 6 bases and J by 7 bases, with 28 bases between the two germline ends. The CDR3, as DNA: TGTGCCAGCAGCCACCCAGCGTGGGACACGCGAACGGGGAATGAGCAGTTCTTC. Protein: CASSHPAWDTRTGNEQFF.